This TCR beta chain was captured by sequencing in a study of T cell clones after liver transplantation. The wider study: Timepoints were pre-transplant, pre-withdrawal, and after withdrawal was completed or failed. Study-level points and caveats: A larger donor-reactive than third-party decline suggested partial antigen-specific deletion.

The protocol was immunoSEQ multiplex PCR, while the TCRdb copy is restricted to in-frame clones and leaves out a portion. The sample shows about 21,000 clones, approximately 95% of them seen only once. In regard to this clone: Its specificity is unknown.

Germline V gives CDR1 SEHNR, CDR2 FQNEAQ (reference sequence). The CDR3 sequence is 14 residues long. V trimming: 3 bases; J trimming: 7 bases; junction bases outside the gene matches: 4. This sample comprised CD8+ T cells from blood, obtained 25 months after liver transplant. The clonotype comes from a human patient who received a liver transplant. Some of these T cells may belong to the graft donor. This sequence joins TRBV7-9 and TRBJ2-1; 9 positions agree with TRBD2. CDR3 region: CASSFAGGPNEQFF. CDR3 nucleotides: TGTGCCAGCAGCTTTGCGGGAGGGCCGAATGAGCAGTTCTTC.